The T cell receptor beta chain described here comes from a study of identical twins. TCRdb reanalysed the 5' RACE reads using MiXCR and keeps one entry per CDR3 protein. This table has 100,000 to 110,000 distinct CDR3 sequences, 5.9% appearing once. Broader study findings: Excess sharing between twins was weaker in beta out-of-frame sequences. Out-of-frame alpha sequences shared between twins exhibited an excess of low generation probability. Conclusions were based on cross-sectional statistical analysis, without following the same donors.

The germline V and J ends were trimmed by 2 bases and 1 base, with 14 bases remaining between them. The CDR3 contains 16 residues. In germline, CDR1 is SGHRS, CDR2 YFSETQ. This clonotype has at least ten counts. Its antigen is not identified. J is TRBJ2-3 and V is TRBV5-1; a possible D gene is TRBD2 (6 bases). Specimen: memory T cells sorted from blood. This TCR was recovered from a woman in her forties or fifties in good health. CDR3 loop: CASSLGGPRRTDTQYF. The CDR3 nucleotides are TGCGCCAGCAGCTTAGGAGGGCCTCGCCGCACAGATACGCAGTATTTT.